This T cell receptor beta chain was profiled in a study of T cells in Graves' hyperthyroidism and ophthalmopathy (dated by TCRdb to between 2018 and 2021). Study-level background: Peripheral blood was collected at initial diagnosis, before any treatment. The 75 to 100 discovery patients were randomly divided into training and test sets at a 7:3 ratio. In over five Graves' hyperthyroidism patients, the study also compared T-cell repertoires from thyroid tissue with T-cell repertoires from blood. Once sampling was done, hyperthyroidism patients were given methimazole at a starting dose of 30 mg daily, whereas ophthalmopathy patients were given high-dose intravenous methylprednisolone. To identify distinguishing TCR V-J signatures, a discovery cohort of 90 to 100 patients was used, comprising 40 to 45 with Graves' ophthalmopathy and around 57 with stable Graves' hyperthyroidism. An independent validation cohort of under 20 hyperthyroidism patients and over 15 patients who later progressed to ophthalmopathy tested prospective prediction of ophthalmopathy. The paper describes TCR Vbeta CDR3 sequencing of roughly 130 peripheral blood samples, made up of 40 to 45 ophthalmopathy patients, 70 to 80 hyperthyroidism patients and roughly 17 progressor patients. Beyond this particular receptor, the publication reports: In cross-validation, a model built on a 13 V-J signature told ophthalmopathy apart from stable hyperthyroidism with over 85% sensitivity and approximately 84% specificity, and in testing the same model reached 80%/75%. Sample size was not statistically predetermined, and investigators were not blinded to group allocation. During validation, the model predicted progression to ophthalmopathy a median of around six months ahead of onset, with around 70% sensitivity and 72.22% specificity. Most expanded thyroid clonotypes (frequency above 0.001) were also detected in blood, a finding suggesting that blood repertoires may reflect thyroid immune responses.

Comment on this clonotype: The antigen it recognizes is unknown. Nothing much larger sits one base from this clone, and base qualities are not available.

The TCR beta CDR3 regions were amplified from the RNA transcripts. The TCR CDR3 was subjected to a first round of RT-PCR using the HTBI primer set and the Qiagen OneStep RT-PCR kit. The libraries were constructed in a second round of multiplex PCR and then size-selected and purified. The libraries were sequenced on an Illumina HiSeq2000 using paired-end 100 bp reads. The published analysis was carried out like this. SOAPnuke was used to process the raw data, throwing out any read that contained adapters or uncalled bases, had a mean Phred below 15, or lacked an exact constant-primer or identifier match. COPE v1.2.5 was used to merge high-quality paired reads, and clonotypes were defined as unique nucleotide sequences. MiTCR v1.1 was used to align clonotypes to the IMGT TRBV, TRBD and TRBJ reference segments. Only V-J combinations with frequency above 0.0001, covering about 99% of repertoires, were analysed. A TCS score was defined as the ratio between F50 (clonal expansion) and ExV (chaos), using BLOSUM62-based TCRdist between CDR3 peptides within each V-J. Welch's t-statistics and random forest reduced fewer than 550 V-J features to 13, which were used in a naive Bayes classifier (R e1071). Thyroid-blood repertoire similarity was quantified with the Morisita-Horn index. TCRdb ran its own pipeline on the public reads, namely fastp trimming at Q25 and MiXCR clone calling, and kept in-frame beta chains. Under each unique CDR3 protein, matching rows form one entry showing the most common genes and DNA. TCRdb, not the authors, supplied the V and J calls. The table for this sample lists around 720,000 distinct CDR3 sequences; over 35% of them were counted only once. Together, the top ten hold about a third of the sample.

A patient counted as having stable Graves' hyperthyroidism if no progression to ophthalmopathy occurred over 18 months of follow-up. The hyperthyroidism patients were between 18 and 65 years old and newly diagnosed, with a disease duration of less than 2 months. The study excluded patients with uncontrolled infections, other autoimmune diseases, pregnancy or lactation. Diagnoses were based on clinical symptoms, serum thyroxine and TRAb, thyroid ultrasound and orbital computed tomography. PBMCs were separated from 8 to 10 ml of fresh peripheral blood using Ficoll-Paque density gradient centrifugation. Total RNA was extracted with Trizol reagent, and quality was checked on an Agilent 2100 Bioanalyzer. The germline ends are 15 bases apart after V is trimmed by 6 bases and J by 4 bases. CDR1 and CDR2 are drawn from the germline V gene (reference sequence): LNHDA, SQIVND. CDR3 length: 14 amino acids, cysteine to phenylalanine. Of the read, only the CDR3 DNA is kept; its 42 bases are in frame from base 1.

The origin of this receptor is a woman aged 40-49 years with Graves' hyperthyroidism. The chain uses TRBV19 and TRBJ2-5, with a weak D call of TRBD1 (5 bases match). Sequencing was performed on blood. The CDR3 has the sequence CASSPDKGRETQYF. The nucleotides are TGTGCCAGTAGCCCGGACAAGGGGCGAGAGACCCAGTACTTC.